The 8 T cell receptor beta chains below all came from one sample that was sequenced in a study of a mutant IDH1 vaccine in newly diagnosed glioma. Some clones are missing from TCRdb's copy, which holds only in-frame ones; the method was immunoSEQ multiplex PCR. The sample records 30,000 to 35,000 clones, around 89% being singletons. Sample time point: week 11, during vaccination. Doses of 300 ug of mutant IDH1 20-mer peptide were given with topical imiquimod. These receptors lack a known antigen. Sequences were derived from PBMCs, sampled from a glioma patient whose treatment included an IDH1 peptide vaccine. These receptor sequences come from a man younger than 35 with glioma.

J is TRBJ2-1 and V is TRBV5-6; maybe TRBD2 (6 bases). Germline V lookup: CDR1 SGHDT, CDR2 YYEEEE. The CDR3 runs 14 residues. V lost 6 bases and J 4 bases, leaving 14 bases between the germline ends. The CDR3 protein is CASTPGGRYNEQFF. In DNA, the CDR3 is TGTGCCAGCACCCCCGGGGGTCGGTACAATGAGCAGTTCTTC.

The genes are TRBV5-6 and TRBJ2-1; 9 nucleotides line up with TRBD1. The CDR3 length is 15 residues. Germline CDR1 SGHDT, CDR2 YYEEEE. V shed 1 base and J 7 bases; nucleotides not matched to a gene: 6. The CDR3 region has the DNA TGTGCCAGCAGCTTGCTGGGGACAGGGAGGAATGAGCAGTTCTTC. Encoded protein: CASSLLGTGRNEQFF.

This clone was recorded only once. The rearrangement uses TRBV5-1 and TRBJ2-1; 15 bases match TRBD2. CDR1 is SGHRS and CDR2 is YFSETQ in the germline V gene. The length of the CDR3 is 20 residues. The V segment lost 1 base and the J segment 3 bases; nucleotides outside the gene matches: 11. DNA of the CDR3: TGCGCCAGCAGCTTGCTTGTCGGACTAGCGGGAGGGAATTTCTACAATGAGCAGTTCTTC. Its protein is CASSLLVGLAGGNFYNEQFF.

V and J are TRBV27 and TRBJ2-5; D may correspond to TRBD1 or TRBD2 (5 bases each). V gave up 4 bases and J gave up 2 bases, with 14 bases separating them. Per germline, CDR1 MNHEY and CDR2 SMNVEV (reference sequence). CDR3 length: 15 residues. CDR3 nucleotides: TGTGCCAGCAGTTGGATGGGGGACCTACAAGAGACCCAGTACTTC. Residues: CASSWMGDLQETQYF.

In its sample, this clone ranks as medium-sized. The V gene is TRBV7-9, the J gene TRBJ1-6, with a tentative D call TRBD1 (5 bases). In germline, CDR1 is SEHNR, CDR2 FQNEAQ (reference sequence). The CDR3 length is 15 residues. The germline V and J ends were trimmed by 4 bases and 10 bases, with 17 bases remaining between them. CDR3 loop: CASSSLSGTNSPLHF. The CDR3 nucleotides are TGTGCCAGCAGCTCGTTATCGGGGACGAACTCACCCCTCCACTTT.

The DNA of the CDR3 is TGTGCCAGCAGCGTAGAATCGACAGGGGATAATGAAAAACTGTTTTTT. Amino acid sequence: CASSVESTGDNEKLFF. V and J are TRBV9 and TRBJ1-4, with 8 bases that match TRBD1. The CDR3 runs 16 residues. From germline, CDR1 is SGDLS and CDR2 YYNGEE. Trimming removed 0 bases from V and 4 bases from J; junction bases left unmatched: 5.

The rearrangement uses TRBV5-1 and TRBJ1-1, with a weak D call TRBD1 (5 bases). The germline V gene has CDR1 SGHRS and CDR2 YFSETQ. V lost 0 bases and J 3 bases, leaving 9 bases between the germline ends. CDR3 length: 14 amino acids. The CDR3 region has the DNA TGCGCCAGCAGCTTGGAACAGGTTGACACTGAAGCTTTCTTT. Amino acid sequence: CASSLEQVDTEAFF. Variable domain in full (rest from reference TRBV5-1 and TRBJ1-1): KAGVTQTPRYLIKTRGQQVTLSCSPISGHRSVSWYQQTPGQGLQFLFEYFSETQRNKGNFPGRFSGRQFSNSRSEMNVSTLELGDSALYLCASSLEQVDTEAFFGQGTRLTVV.

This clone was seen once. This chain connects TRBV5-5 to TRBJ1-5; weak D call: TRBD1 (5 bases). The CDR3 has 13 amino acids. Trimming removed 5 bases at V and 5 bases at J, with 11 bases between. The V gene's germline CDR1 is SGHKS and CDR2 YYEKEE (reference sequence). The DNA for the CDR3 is TGTGCCAGCAGAATCGACAGAGATCAGCCCCAGCATTTT. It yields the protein CASRIDRDQPQHF.